The 9 T cell receptor beta chains presented below share a single source sample, sequenced in a study of regulatory T cells in long-lasting Graves disease. Noted time point: persistent/refractory GD, antithyroid drugs over 5 years with positive TRAb. PBMC-derived RNA was used for the TCR library. Arm-PCR of CDR3 regions and iRepertoire HTBI primers were used to build TCR beta libraries. TCRdb independently ran MiXCR on the multiplex PCR reads; one entry per CDR3 protein. Of roughly 400,000 distinct CDR3 sequences in the sample, around 20% were seen once. This specimen was peripheral blood mononuclear cells (PBMCs), taken when the disease was refractory, from a patient treated with antithyroid drugs. The origin of the receptors is a female donor with Graves disease.

The chain has TRBV4-1 and TRBJ1-6; no clear D. Trimming removed 5 bases at V and 3 bases at J, with 14 bases between. The CDR3 totals 16 residues. Germline values: CDR1 MGHRA, CDR2 YSYEKL. The CDR3 DNA reads TGCGCCAGCAGCTCCCTGCCAGCAATCTATAATTCACCCCTCCACTTT. It specifies CASSSLPAIYNSPLHF.

This clonotype was recorded many times. The CDR3 region is CASSVPQGRPGETQYF. In DNA, the CDR3 is TGTGCCAGCAGCGTCCCACAGGGAAGGCCGGGGGAGACCCAGTACTTC. The rearrangement links TRBV7-9 to TRBJ2-5; D may be TRBD1 (6 bases). This CDR3 comprises 16 residues. Germline V CDR1 and CDR2: SEHNR, FQNEAQ (reference sequence). V lost 5 bases and J 5 bases, leaving 21 bases between the germline ends.

The chain employs TRBV9 and TRBJ2-7, with 8 bases matching TRBD2. In germline, CDR1 is SGDLS, CDR2 YYNGEE. CDR3 length: 14 amino acids. J gave up 3 bases and V 3 bases, and 5 bases lay outside the gene matches. DNA of the CDR3: TGTGCCAGCAGCGAGGGACTAGGAATCTACGAGCAGTACTTC. This translates into CASSEGLGIYEQYF.

This clonotype showed up many times. The chain couples TRBV14 to TRBJ1-2, with a possible D match to TRBD1 (6 bases). The ends were cut back, 4 bases at V and 4 bases at J, with 10 bases in the middle. This CDR3 region has 13 residues. In germline, CDR1 is SGHDN, CDR2 FVKESK. The chain's CDR3 is CASSRTVSYGYTF. The CDR3 DNA follows: TGTGCCAGCAGCCGGACAGTTTCCTATGGCTACACCTTC.

The chain has TRBV12-3 or TRBV12-4 and TRBJ1-5, with 7 bases lining up with TRBD1. The CDR3 extends over 14 amino acids. The V segment lost 3 bases and the J segment 7 bases; nucleotides outside the gene matches: 6. This CDR3 is CASSFGRQGQPQHF. In DNA, the CDR3 is TGTGCCAGCAGTTTCGGGAGACAGGGACAGCCCCAGCATTTT.

Concerning this clonotype itself: A much larger clone lies one base from this, so it may be a read error. The rearrangement links TRBV20-1 to TRBJ1-1; D uncertain. Germline CDR1 reads DFQATT; CDR2 reads SNEGSKA (reference sequence). The length of the CDR3 is 12 residues. CDR3 bases: TGCAGTACTAGAAGAGTGAACACTGAAGCTTTCTTT. It translates to CSTRRVNTEAFF.

This clonotype came up many times. This chain joins TRBV3-1 and TRBJ1-5; possible D gene TRBD1, 6 bases. Germline assignment: CDR1 LGHDT and CDR2 YNNKEL (reference sequence). The CDR3 sequence is 14 residues long. Deletions cut 3 bases from V and 4 bases from J, with 10 bases between. DNA of the CDR3: TGTGCCAGCAGCCACCGGGGGCGGAATCAGCCCCAGCATTTT. This codes for CASSHRGRNQPQHF.

The chain recombines TRBV19 with TRBJ1-2; D is possibly TRBD1 (5 bases). This CDR3 is 17 amino acids long. Per germline, CDR1 LNHDA and CDR2 SQIVND (reference sequence). The ends were cut back, 1 base at V and 4 bases at J, with 19 bases in the middle. This chain's CDR3 is CASSIAYNIDGGYGYTF. The CDR3 DNA reads as TGTGCCAGTAGTATAGCCTACAACATCGACGGGGGCTATGGCTACACCTTC.

This clonotype was counted ten times or more. The V call is TRBV12-3 or TRBV12-4, the J call TRBJ2-5, with D possibly matching TRBD2 (7 bases). The CDR3 extends over 17 amino acids. V gave up 3 bases and J gave up 10 bases, with 27 bases separating them. The CDR3 region is CASSFHLGGQLFVDQYF. The DNA of the CDR3 is TGTGCCAGCAGTTTCCATCTGGGGGGGCAGCTATTTGTGGACCAGTACTTC.